This T cell receptor (beta chain) appears in the sequencing data of a study of blood T cell repertoires in COVID-19. Methods used by the authors: The assay estimated nucleated cells by amplifying reference gene primers. Generated by immunoSEQ multiplex PCR, the TCRdb table keeps only in-frame clones and is missing some. D and trimming were read from the DNA, whereas the V and J calls and clone size are those reported in that table. The data hold some 250,000 clones, with roughly 76% observed a single time. Germline V gene lookup returns CDR1 MDHEN and CDR2 SYDVKM. The CDR3 extends over 11 amino acids. V was shortened by 4 bases and J by 2 bases, with 2 bases between the two germline ends. In this sample, this clone turned up once. This same CDR3 is encoded by further DNA sequences in the sample.

The sequenced sample consisted of peripheral blood. The clonotype comes from a woman aged 80 or over with COVID-19, enrolled during active disease. The V gene is TRBV28, the J gene TRBJ1-2; D call uncertain. The CDR3 loop reads CASSSNYGYTF. For the CDR3, the DNA is TGTGCCAGCAGTTCAAACTATGGCTACACCTTC.